A selection of T cell receptor beta chains follows, all from one sample in a study of beta chain features in type 1 diabetes. Libraries were prepared by immunoSEQ multiplex PCR; TCRdb keeps only in-frame clonotypes and omits some of them. Here the sample spans roughly 310,000 clones, 11% being singletons. Sequencing was performed on naive CD4+ T cells from blood. The receptors derive from a woman in her 30s in good health. CDR3s include the opening cysteine and the closing phenylalanine or tryptophan. The D gene is left open where the match is weak. For some rows the clone size is stated as once, few or many, or as a class when expanded; others skip it.

d_gene: .; j_gene: TRBJ2-7; abundance: .; v_gene: TRBV7-9; CDR3nt: TGTGCCAGCAGCTTAGTCAGCTACGAGCAGTACTTC; CDR3aa: CASSLVSYEQYF
d_gene: .; j_gene: TRBJ2-1; abundance: .; v_gene: TRBV11-2; CDR3nt: TGTGCCAGCAGCTTAGCACCGGGATCTGGCAATGAGCAGTTCTTC; CDR3aa: CASSLAPGSGNEQFF
d_gene: TRBD2; j_gene: TRBJ2-5; abundance: few; v_gene: TRBV4-2; CDR3nt: TGTGCCAGCAGCCAAGCTCCGGCTAGCGGGAGGGGAATCCAAGAGACCCAGTACTTC; CDR3aa: CASSQAPASGRGIQETQYF
d_gene: TRBD2; j_gene: TRBJ2-1; abundance: few; v_gene: TRBV5-4; CDR3nt: TGTGCCAGCACCGCAAGCGGGACCCTTTACAATGAGCAGTTCTTC; CDR3aa: CASTASGTLYNEQFF
d_gene: TRBD1; j_gene: TRBJ1-2; abundance: .; v_gene: TRBV30; CDR3nt: TGTGCCTGGAGTGGTCGGGTTGGGCAGGGGGCAGGCTATGGCTACACCTTC; CDR3aa: CAWSGRVGQGAGYGYTF
d_gene: TRBD2; j_gene: TRBJ2-1; abundance: few; v_gene: TRBV7-3; CDR3nt: TGTGCCAGCAGCCCTTCATTGGCGGGAGGCCCCCAGTTCTTC; CDR3aa: CASSPSLAGGPQFF
d_gene: TRBD2; j_gene: TRBJ2-1; abundance: few; v_gene: TRBV7-2; CDR3nt: TGTGCCAGCAGCTTAGGGACTAGCGGATTCAATGAGCAGTTCTTC; CDR3aa: CASSLGTSGFNEQFF
d_gene: .; j_gene: TRBJ1-1; abundance: few; v_gene: TRBV11-3; CDR3nt: TGTGCCAGCAGCTGGGGCGGCACTGAAGCTTTCTTT; CDR3aa: CASSWGGTEAFF
d_gene: TRBD2; j_gene: TRBJ2-3; abundance: few; v_gene: TRBV29-1; CDR3nt: TGCAGCGTTTCCGGGACTAGCGGGGACACAGATACGCAGTATTTT; CDR3aa: CSVSGTSGDTDTQYF
d_gene: TRBD1; j_gene: TRBJ1-5; abundance: .; v_gene: TRBV5-1; CDR3nt: TGCGCCAGCAGCCCACAGGGACAGGAGGGCAATCAGCCCCAGCATTTT; CDR3aa: CASSPQGQEGNQPQHF
d_gene: .; j_gene: TRBJ1-2; abundance: few; v_gene: TRBV30; CDR3nt: TGTGCCTGGAGTGCGAGGCTGGATGGCTACACCTTC; CDR3aa: CAWSARLDGYTF
d_gene: TRBD1; j_gene: TRBJ2-7; abundance: few; v_gene: TRBV4-2; CDR3nt: TGTGCCAGCAGCCAAGTATCCCGGGACAGGGCTGTCGAGCAGTACTTC; CDR3aa: CASSQVSRDRAVEQYF
d_gene: TRBD1; j_gene: TRBJ1-2; abundance: .; v_gene: TRBV6-5; CDR3nt: TGTGCCAGCAGTTCGACAGGGAGAGAACATGGCTACACCTTC; CDR3aa: CASSSTGREHGYTF
d_gene: TRBD2; j_gene: TRBJ2-3; abundance: .; v_gene: TRBV5-4; CDR3nt: TGTGCCAGCAGCCCTAGCGGAACTAGCACAGATACGCAGTATTTT; CDR3aa: CASSPSGTSTDTQYF
d_gene: TRBD2; j_gene: TRBJ2-3; abundance: .; v_gene: TRBV5-1; CDR3nt: TGCGCCAGCAGCCAGGTACTAGCGGGGAATGCAGATACGCAGTATTTT; CDR3aa: CASSQVLAGNADTQYF
d_gene: .; j_gene: TRBJ1-2; abundance: .; v_gene: TRBV10-3; CDR3nt: TGTGCCATCAGCGGCCGGGACTTATATGGCTACACCTTC; CDR3aa: CAISGRDLYGYTF
d_gene: TRBD2; j_gene: TRBJ2-5; abundance: few; v_gene: TRBV19; CDR3nt: TGTGCCAGTAGTGTTGGACTAGCGGGAGTTGGAGAGACCCAGTACTTC; CDR3aa: CASSVGLAGVGETQYF
d_gene: .; j_gene: TRBJ2-3; abundance: few; v_gene: TRBV7-2; CDR3nt: TGTGCCAGCAGCTTAGTACTAGTGGATACGCAGTATTTT; CDR3aa: CASSLVLVDTQYF
d_gene: .; j_gene: TRBJ2-5; abundance: .; v_gene: TRBV7-2; CDR3nt: TGTGCCAGCAACCGGGCAGGGGAGACCCAGTACTTC; CDR3aa: CASNRAGETQYF
d_gene: .; j_gene: TRBJ1-5; abundance: .; v_gene: TRBV28; CDR3nt: TGTGCCAGCGGTCGCGAGCCCCAGCATTTT; CDR3aa: CASGREPQHF
d_gene: .; j_gene: TRBJ2-5; abundance: few; v_gene: TRBV7-2; CDR3nt: TGTGCCAGCAGCTTAGCGGGAGCCGGTGAGACCCAGTACTTC; CDR3aa: CASSLAGAGETQYF
d_gene: TRBD2; j_gene: TRBJ2-7; abundance: few; v_gene: TRBV7-2; CDR3nt: TGTGCCAGCAGCCCGGTAGCGGGAGGCTACGAGCAGTACTTC; CDR3aa: CASSPVAGGYEQYF
d_gene: TRBD2; j_gene: TRBJ2-7; abundance: .; v_gene: TRBV14; CDR3nt: TGTGCCAGCAGCCGCATAGGACTAGCGGGTTACGAGCAGTACTTC; CDR3aa: CASSRIGLAGYEQYF
d_gene: .; j_gene: TRBJ2-3; abundance: many; v_gene: TRBV29-1; CDR3nt: TGCAGCGTTGAAGTCTCGGAAGCGGATACGCAGTATTTT; CDR3aa: CSVEVSEADTQYF
d_gene: .; j_gene: TRBJ2-1; abundance: few; v_gene: TRBV5-4; CDR3nt: TGTGCCAGCAGCTTGGTCCTGTCCGTGTACAATGAGCAGTTCTTC; CDR3aa: CASSLVLSVYNEQFF
d_gene: .; j_gene: TRBJ2-6; abundance: few; v_gene: TRBV28; CDR3nt: TGTGCCAGCAGTTTTGACTGGACTGGGGCCAACGTCCTGACTTTC; CDR3aa: CASSFDWTGANVLTF
d_gene: TRBD1; j_gene: TRBJ1-1; abundance: .; v_gene: TRBV4-3; CDR3nt: TGCGCCAGCACTGGACAGGAGGGGACTGAAGCTTTCTTT; CDR3aa: CASTGQEGTEAFF
d_gene: TRBD2; j_gene: TRBJ2-3; abundance: .; v_gene: TRBV4-3; CDR3nt: TGCGCCAGCAGCCAAGATCCCGCGGGAGCAGGGGATACGCAGTATTTT; CDR3aa: CASSQDPAGAGDTQYF
d_gene: .; j_gene: TRBJ1-5; abundance: few; v_gene: TRBV28; CDR3nt: TGTGCCAGCAGTACACAGAACAATCAGCCCCAGCATTTT; CDR3aa: CASSTQNNQPQHF
d_gene: .; j_gene: TRBJ2-7; abundance: .; v_gene: TRBV19; CDR3nt: TGTGCCAGCCGCCCGCGGCCCAGCTCCTACGAGCAGTACTTC; CDR3aa: CASRPRPSSYEQYF
d_gene: .; j_gene: TRBJ1-2; abundance: few; v_gene: TRBV4-3; CDR3nt: TGCGCCAGCAGCCAAGATATGAGGGAGTCCCCTTCTGGCTACACCTTC; CDR3aa: CASSQDMRESPSGYTF
d_gene: TRBD1; j_gene: TRBJ2-7; abundance: .; v_gene: TRBV18; CDR3nt: TGTGCCAGCTCACCCCGGATAGGACAGGGCAACTCCTACGAGCAGTACTTC; CDR3aa: CASSPRIGQGNSYEQYF
d_gene: .; j_gene: TRBJ2-7; abundance: .; v_gene: TRBV28; CDR3nt: TGTGCCAGCAGGAAGTTCGACTTGAGCTCCTACGAGCAGTACTTC; CDR3aa: CASRKFDLSSYEQYF
d_gene: TRBD2; j_gene: TRBJ2-1; abundance: .; v_gene: TRBV11-3; CDR3nt: TGTGCCAGCAGCTCTGGACTAGCGCGCAATGAGCAGTTCTTC; CDR3aa: CASSSGLARNEQFF
d_gene: .; j_gene: TRBJ2-1; abundance: .; v_gene: TRBV11-3; CDR3nt: TGTGCCAGCAGCTTAGGGGAGGCCAATGAGCAGTTCTTC; CDR3aa: CASSLGEANEQFF
d_gene: TRBD2; j_gene: TRBJ2-5; abundance: .; v_gene: TRBV7-3; CDR3nt: TGTGCCAGCAGCTTACTAGGGACTAGCGGCGTACAAGAGACCCAGTACTTC; CDR3aa: CASSLLGTSGVQETQYF
d_gene: TRBD1; j_gene: TRBJ2-4; abundance: few; v_gene: TRBV5-1; CDR3nt: TGCGCCAGCAGCAACACAGGGGGCGCAGAGGACATTCAGTACTTC; CDR3aa: CASSNTGGAEDIQYF
d_gene: TRBD1; j_gene: TRBJ2-7; abundance: .; v_gene: TRBV10-3; CDR3nt: TGTGCCATCAGTGACCCCGGGACAGTCTACGAGCAGTACTTC; CDR3aa: CAISDPGTVYEQYF
d_gene: .; j_gene: TRBJ2-1; abundance: .; v_gene: TRBV6-5; CDR3nt: TGTGCCAGCAGTTCGTACTCCCGTGAGCAGTTCTTC; CDR3aa: CASSSYSREQFF
d_gene: TRBD1; j_gene: TRBJ2-2; abundance: .; v_gene: TRBV9; CDR3nt: TGTGCCAGCAGCGTAGCCGGACAGGACACCGGGGAGCTGTTTTTT; CDR3aa: CASSVAGQDTGELFF
d_gene: TRBD1; j_gene: TRBJ2-1; abundance: few; v_gene: TRBV9; CDR3nt: TGTGCCAGCAGCCCGAGAGATAGCCCAGGGGGAGATGAGCAGTTCTTC; CDR3aa: CASSPRDSPGGDEQFF
d_gene: .; j_gene: TRBJ2-1; abundance: .; v_gene: TRBV7-3; CDR3nt: TGTGCCAGCAGCTCCGGGGTACCCTCCTACAATGAGCAGTTCTTC; CDR3aa: CASSSGVPSYNEQFF
d_gene: TRBD1; j_gene: TRBJ2-2; abundance: few; v_gene: TRBV27; CDR3nt: TGTGCCAGCAGCATAACAGGGGCCGACGGGGAGCTGTTTTTT; CDR3aa: CASSITGADGELFF
d_gene: .; j_gene: TRBJ2-7; abundance: .; v_gene: TRBV28; CDR3nt: TGTGCCGGGGCATGGGCAAATAACTACGAGCAGTACTTC; CDR3aa: CAGAWANNYEQYF
d_gene: .; j_gene: TRBJ2-5; abundance: few; v_gene: TRBV28; CDR3nt: TGTGCCAGCAGTCCAGGACAGAGTCAAGAGACCCAGTACTTC; CDR3aa: CASSPGQSQETQYF
d_gene: TRBD2; j_gene: TRBJ2-7; abundance: .; v_gene: TRBV6-5; CDR3nt: TGTGCCAGCAGCAAGAACCGACTAGCTTACGAGCAGTACTTC; CDR3aa: CASSKNRLAYEQYF
d_gene: TRBD1; j_gene: TRBJ2-1; abundance: few; v_gene: TRBV6-5; CDR3nt: TGTGCCAGCCGCCGGGACAGGGACTACAATGAGCAGTTCTTC; CDR3aa: CASRRDRDYNEQFF
d_gene: .; j_gene: TRBJ2-1; abundance: .; v_gene: TRBV6-4; CDR3nt: TGTGCCAGCAGCCGGGAAGCCTCCTACAATGAGCAGTTCTTC; CDR3aa: CASSREASYNEQFF
d_gene: TRBD2; j_gene: TRBJ2-1; abundance: few; v_gene: TRBV7-2; CDR3nt: TGTGCCAGCAGCTCCTCAGCGGGAGCTGGCAATGAGCAGTTCTTC; CDR3aa: CASSSSAGAGNEQFF
d_gene: .; j_gene: TRBJ1-4; abundance: .; v_gene: TRBV6-6; CDR3nt: TGTGCCAGCAGTTACCCCACAGGGTCGGGTGAAAAACTGTTTTTT; CDR3aa: CASSYPTGSGEKLFF
d_gene: .; j_gene: TRBJ2-5; abundance: few; v_gene: TRBV7-9; CDR3nt: TGTGCCAGCAGCTTTTTATCGGGGACACAGTCACAAGAGACCCAGTACTTC; CDR3aa: CASSFLSGTQSQETQYF
d_gene: .; j_gene: TRBJ2-7; abundance: .; v_gene: TRBV28; CDR3nt: TGTGCCAGCAATACGGGAGCAACCTACGAGCAGTACTTC; CDR3aa: CASNTGATYEQYF
d_gene: .; j_gene: TRBJ1-2; abundance: .; v_gene: TRBV9; CDR3nt: TGTGCCAGCAGCCCTCCCAGTAGCGGCTACACCTTC; CDR3aa: CASSPPSSGYTF
d_gene: TRBD1; j_gene: TRBJ1-5; abundance: .; v_gene: TRBV5-6; CDR3nt: TGTGCCAGCAGCTCAGGGGGTCAGCCCCAGCATTTT; CDR3aa: CASSSGGQPQHF
d_gene: .; j_gene: TRBJ2-1; abundance: .; v_gene: TRBV10-3; CDR3nt: TGTGCCATCAGTGAGTCTACAGACCTCAATGAGCAGTTCTTC; CDR3aa: CAISESTDLNEQFF
d_gene: .; j_gene: TRBJ2-6; abundance: .; v_gene: TRBV4-3; CDR3nt: TGCGCCAGCAGCCTTACCGGGACTTTCCTGACTTTC; CDR3aa: CASSLTGTFLTF
d_gene: .; j_gene: TRBJ2-1; abundance: .; v_gene: TRBV11-3; CDR3nt: TGTGCCAGCAGCTTAGATGCGAGCAATGAGCAGTTCTTC; CDR3aa: CASSLDASNEQFF
d_gene: TRBD1; j_gene: TRBJ1-1; abundance: .; v_gene: TRBV18; CDR3nt: TGTGCCAGCTCAACACCTCGGGACAGGAACACTGAAGCTTTCTTT; CDR3aa: CASSTPRDRNTEAFF
d_gene: TRBD1; j_gene: TRBJ2-7; abundance: few; v_gene: TRBV29-1; CDR3nt: TGCAGCGTTGAAGTCCTGTCCCGGGACAGGGGTACCTACGAGCAGTACTTC; CDR3aa: CSVEVLSRDRGTYEQYF
d_gene: TRBD1; j_gene: TRBJ1-2; abundance: .; v_gene: TRBV5-4; CDR3nt: TGTGCCAGCAGCCGCCGGGACAGGGGTAACTATGGCTACACCTTC; CDR3aa: CASSRRDRGNYGYTF